Detailed here is one T cell receptor beta chain. Its specificity is unknown. Using immunoSEQ multiplex PCR, the repertoire was profiled, and TCRdb retains in-frame clones only, with some absent. The sample has around 85,000 clones, 70% to 90% seen once. The source of the sample is a study of identifying expanded T cells in peripheral blood. Study-level results: Over around two and four weeks, about 15 and 19 clones changed, versus 1.2 between replicates.

Material: blood. The sequence derives from a person between 18 and 75 years old in good health.

DNA for the CDR3: TGTGCCAGCAGTAGGTACAGCGACTATGGCTACACCTTC. It translates to CASSRYSDYGYTF. The rearrangement uses TRBV6-6 and TRBJ1-2; D is undetermined. V was trimmed by 5 bases and J by 3 bases, leaving 10 bases between them. The CDR3 sequence is 13 residues long. The V gene's germline CDR1 is MNHNY and CDR2 SVGAGI (reference sequence).